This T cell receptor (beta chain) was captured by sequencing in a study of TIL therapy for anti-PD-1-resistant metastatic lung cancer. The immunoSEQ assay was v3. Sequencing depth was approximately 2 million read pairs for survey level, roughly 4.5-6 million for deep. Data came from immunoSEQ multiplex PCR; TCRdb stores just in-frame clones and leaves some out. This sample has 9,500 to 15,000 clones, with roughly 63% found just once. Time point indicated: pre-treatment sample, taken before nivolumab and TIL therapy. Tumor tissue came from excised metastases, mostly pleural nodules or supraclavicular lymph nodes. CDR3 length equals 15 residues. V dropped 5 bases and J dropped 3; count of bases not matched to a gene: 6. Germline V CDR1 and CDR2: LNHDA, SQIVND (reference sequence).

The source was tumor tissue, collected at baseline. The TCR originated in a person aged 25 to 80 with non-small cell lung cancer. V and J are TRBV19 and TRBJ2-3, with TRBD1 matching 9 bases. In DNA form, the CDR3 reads TGTGCCAGTAGTCTCTCACAGGGGGCTACAGATACGCAGTATTTT. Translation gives CASSLSQGATDTQYF.